The 3 T cell receptor beta chains reported below all come from one sample, sequenced in a study of T cell responses to AZD1222 COVID-19 vaccine. Libraries were prepared by immunoSEQ multiplex PCR; TCRdb keeps only in-frame clonotypes and omits some of them. The table shows some 150,000 clones, with 75% to 90% occurring only once. The sequenced sample was peripheral blood, obtained on day 0 of AZD1222 vaccination. The receptors shown here come from an adult in good health.

CDR3 nucleotide sequence: TGTGCCAGTGCCCCGGGACAGGGCTACGAGCAGTACTTC. As protein: CASAPGQGYEQYF. The chain has TRBV19 and TRBJ2-7; 9 bases map to TRBD1. Germline CDR1 is LNHDA and CDR2 is SQIVND (reference sequence). Trimming cost V 8 bases and J 3 bases; bases outside gene matches: 5. The CDR3 totals 13 residues.

The chain recombines TRBV9 with TRBJ2-3, with no clear D. The CDR3 sequence is 15 residues long. V shed 0 bases and J shed 2 bases, with 10 bases lying between them. Germline-derived CDR1 and CDR2 are SGDLS and YYNGEE. CDR3 sequence: CASSVEVLATDTQYF. The CDR3, as DNA: TGTGCCAGCAGCGTAGAGGTCTTAGCCACAGATACGCAGTATTTT.

CDR3 nucleotide sequence: TGTGCCTGGGCGGTAGAGGGATACACTGAAGCTTTCTTT. This translates into CAWAVEGYTEAFF. V usage is TRBV30 and J usage is TRBJ1-1, with no clear D. This CDR3 has 13 residues. Germline V gives CDR1 GTSNPN, CDR2 SVGIG (reference sequence). The ends were cut back, 5 bases at V and 3 bases at J, with 13 bases in the middle.